This record concerns one TCR beta chain sequence. Data came from immunoSEQ multiplex PCR; TCRdb stores just in-frame clones and leaves some out. The sample carries fewer than 90,000 clones, approximately 85% recorded once. This entry is derived from a study of blood T cell repertoires in COVID-19. Germline lookup yields CDR1 SGHTS and CDR2 YDEGEE. V shed 1 base, J shed 3 bases, and the junction held 1 base outside the gene matches. This CDR3 comprises 14 residues. The TCR comes from a man aged 70-80 years with acute or convalescent COVID-19. The sequenced material came from peripheral blood. The V and J genes are TRBV5-8 and TRBJ2-3; 8 nucleotides line up with TRBD1. This CDR3 is CASSLHRGTDTQYF. The CDR3, as DNA: TGTGCCAGCAGCTTGCACAGGGGGACAGATACGCAGTATTTT.